This T cell receptor (beta chain) was obtained from a study of HIV-infected patients and healthy controls. This clonotype is medium-sized (0.01 to 0.1%) in the sample. The CDR3 spans 13 residues. V lost 3 bases and J lost 5, with 11 bases in between. Germline-derived CDR1 and CDR2 are SGHNT and YENEEA. Via MiXCR, TCRdb re-called the 5' RACE reads, giving one row per CDR3 protein. There are more than 15,000 distinct CDR3 sequences in the sample; approximately 19% occur only once, and around a third lies in the top ten. This sequence originates from a human donor in good health. The chain joins TRBV11-3 to TRBJ2-7; D uncertain. Specimen: CD8+ T cells from blood. CDR3 sequence (DNA): TGTGCCAGCAGCTTTTTGTCCATCCACGAGCAGTACTTC. Amino acid sequence: CASSFLSIHEQYF.